This TCR beta chain was retrieved from a study of patients and donors after allogeneic stem cell transplantation. TCRdb reprocessed the RT-PCR reads with MiXCR, giving one entry per CDR3 protein. The sample has around 29,000 distinct CDR3 sequences, about two fifths seen once; the top ten hold more than 65%. The germline V gene encodes CDR1 LGHNA and CDR2 YSLEER. CDR3 length: 15 amino acids. V was shortened by 0 bases and J by 8 bases, with 13 bases between the two germline ends. The sequencing input was blood, either unsorted or a sorted T cell fraction (not recorded which). This receptor was taken from a human donor who was either an allogeneic HSCT recipient or a stem cell or donor lymphocyte infusion donor (not recorded which). It is not recorded whose cells these are; they may come from a transplant donor. The genes are TRBV4-3 and TRBJ1-4; no firm D call. The CDR3 loop reads CASSQDPAGGEKLFF. CDR3 in DNA: TGCGCCAGCAGCCAAGACCCCGCAGGAGGGGAAAAACTGTTTTTT.